Listed below are T cell receptor beta chains from one sample, sequenced in a study of blood T cell repertoires in COVID-19. The data were produced by immunoSEQ multiplex PCR, yet TCRdb's version contains in-frame clones alone and is incomplete. The sample carries some 100,000 clones, roughly four fifths recorded once. Sequencing used peripheral blood. These receptors all stem from a man between 45 and 60 years old with active or convalescent COVID-19. Both conserved end residues are part of each CDR3. D genes are given only for firm matches. Clone size appears in some rows only: once, few, many, or a class for an expanded clone.

>.|TRBJ2-3|TRBV3-1/TRBV3-2|TRBD1
CASSRTGGPDTQYF
TGTGCCAGCAGTCGAACAGGGGGCCCAGATACGCAGTATTTT
>.|TRBJ1-5|TRBV6-6|TRBD1
CASSSTGGNQPQHF
TGTGCCAGCAGCTCGACAGGGGGAAATCAGCCCCAGCATTTT
>.|TRBJ2-5|TRBV28|TRBD2
CASVRTRRETQYF
TGTGCCAGCGTGAGGACTAGGCGTGAGACCCAGTACTTC
>.|TRBJ1-4|TRBV4-1|.
CASSQGRGTNEKLFF
TGCGCCAGCAGCCAAGGAAGGGGTACTAATGAAAAACTGTTTTTT
>few|TRBJ2-1|TRBV19|TRBD1
CASSMGQSRNEQFF
TGTGCCAGTAGTATGGGACAGAGTAGGAATGAGCAGTTCTTC
>.|TRBJ1-1|TRBV28|TRBD1
CASSPRQGANTEAFF
TGTGCCAGCAGTCCTCGACAGGGGGCGAACACTGAAGCTTTCTTT
>.|TRBJ1-2|TRBV28|TRBD1
CASRPQGRGYGYTF
TGTGCCAGCAGGCCACAGGGGCGAGGCTATGGCTACACCTTC
>.|TRBJ2-5|TRBV11-1|.
CASSRAASVQETQYF
TGTGCCAGCAGCCGGGCGGCTAGCGTCCAAGAGACCCAGTACTTC
>.|TRBJ2-3|TRBV20-1|TRBD2
CSASSGGDTDTQYF
TGCAGTGCTAGTAGCGGGGGGGACACAGATACGCAGTATTTT
>.|TRBJ2-1|TRBV4-3|TRBD2
CASSQDRAGYNEQFF
TGCGCCAGCAGCCAAGATCGAGCGGGGTACAATGAGCAGTTCTTC
>.|TRBJ2-3|TRBV18|TRBD1
CASSPLQGSTDTQYF
TGTGCCAGCTCACCACTACAGGGGAGCACAGATACGCAGTATTTT
>few|TRBJ1-6|TRBV6-2/TRBV6-3|TRBD1
CASSYQQGTPAPLHF
TGTGCCAGCAGTTACCAACAGGGGACCCCGGCGCCCCTCCACTTT
>.|TRBJ2-5|TRBV2|.
CASSRGRQETQYF
TGTGCCAGCAGCAGGGGCCGCCAAGAGACCCAGTACTTC
>.|TRBJ2-5|TRBV6-5|.
CASTEEWWETQYF
TGTGCCAGCACCGAAGAGTGGTGGGAGACCCAGTACTTC
>.|TRBJ2-3|TRBV28|.
CASGGLTDTQYF
TGTGCCAGCGGCGGGCTCACAGATACGCAGTATTTT
>.|TRBJ2-2|TRBV3-1/TRBV3-2|.
CASSTGQNTGELFF
TGTGCCAGCAGTACAGGGCAGAACACCGGGGAGCTGTTTTTT
>once|TRBJ1-3|TRBV24-1|TRBD1
CATSDATGLTGNTIYF
TGTGCCACCAGTGATGCGACAGGGTTAACTGGAAACACCATATATTTT
>.|TRBJ2-5|TRBV4-3|.
CASSQGIGASETQYF
TGCGCCAGCAGCCAAGGGATTGGGGCGTCGGAGACCCAGTACTTC
>.|TRBJ2-5|TRBV10-3|.
CAIGLDRGQETQYF
TGTGCCATCGGGCTAGATAGGGGCCAAGAGACCCAGTACTTC
>.|TRBJ1-2|TRBV6-1|TRBD1
CASSETAGGPNYGYTF
TGTGCCAGCAGTGAAACGGCAGGGGGTCCCAACTATGGCTACACCTTC
>.|TRBJ1-5|TRBV9|.
CASSSAGVGNQPQHF
TGTGCCAGCAGCAGTGCCGGGGTCGGGAATCAGCCCCAGCATTTT
>.|TRBJ1-4|TRBV20-1|.
CSASYRNEKLFF
TGCAGTGCTAGTTACAGGAATGAAAAACTGTTTTTT
>.|TRBJ1-3|TRBV28|.
CASKIVGNTIYF
TGTGCCAGCAAAATAGTTGGAAACACCATATATTTT
>.|TRBJ2-1|TRBV6-5|TRBD2
CASSTVAGEYNEQFF
TGTGCCAGCAGTACAGTAGCGGGGGAATACAATGAGCAGTTCTTC
>.|TRBJ2-7|TRBV5-6|.
CASSGRTVNEQYF
TGTGCCAGCAGCGGAAGGACAGTAAACGAGCAGTACTTC
>.|TRBJ2-2|TRBV2|.
CASSDNPGSTGELFF
TGTGCCAGCAGTGATAATCCAGGTTCCACCGGGGAGCTGTTTTTT
>.|TRBJ2-2|TRBV11-2|TRBD1
CASSLRQGLDTGELFF
TGTGCCAGCAGCTTAAGACAGGGATTAGACACCGGGGAGCTGTTTTTT
>.|TRBJ1-6|TRBV2|.
CASSITGEASPLHF
TGTGCCAGCAGTATCACCGGGGAGGCTTCACCCCTCCACTTT
>.|TRBJ1-6|TRBV6-1|.
CASSEPGNSPLHF
TGTGCCAGCAGTGAACCAGGAAATTCACCCCTCCACTTT
>.|TRBJ2-7|TRBV14|.
CASSQVGQIYEQYF
TGTGCCAGCAGCCAAGTGGGGCAGATCTACGAGCAGTACTTC
>.|TRBJ2-6|TRBV6-2/TRBV6-3|.
CASSTLSGANVLTF
TGTGCCAGCAGTACTTTATCTGGGGCCAACGTCCTGACTTTC
>few|TRBJ2-3|TRBV19|TRBD1
CASSSGQGGDTQYF
TGTGCCAGTAGTAGCGGACAGGGAGGAGATACGCAGTATTTT
>.|TRBJ2-5|TRBV4-1|.
CASSQAQGETQYF
TGCGCCAGCAGCCAAGCCCAGGGGGAGACCCAGTACTTC
>.|TRBJ1-3|TRBV7-2|TRBD1
CASSLMGTGWANTIYF
TGTGCCAGCAGCTTAATGGGGACAGGGTGGGCAAACACCATATATTTT
>few|TRBJ1-5|TRBV19|.
CASSARDLQGSYQPQHF
TGTGCCAGTAGTGCGCGAGATTTACAGGGCTCGTATCAGCCCCAGCATTTT
>.|TRBJ2-3|TRBV5-1|TRBD2
CASGPSGRTDTQYF
TGCGCCAGCGGGCCTAGCGGGAGGACAGATACGCAGTATTTT
>.|TRBJ2-7|TRBV5-1|.
CASSLQGNSYEQYF
TGCGCCAGCAGCTTGCAGGGAAACTCCTACGAGCAGTACTTC
>.|TRBJ1-1|TRBV9|TRBD1
CASGQGRAEAFF
TGTGCCTCCGGACAGGGACGAGCTGAAGCTTTCTTT
>.|TRBJ1-1|TRBV19|.
CASSSGLNTEAFF
TGTGCCAGTAGTTCGGGGTTGAACACTGAAGCTTTCTTT
>.|TRBJ1-5|TRBV24-1|.
CATSDSQGFNQPQHF
TGTGCCACCAGTGATTCACAGGGATTCAATCAGCCCCAGCATTTT
>.|TRBJ2-5|TRBV28|.
CASSSQPKQETQYF
TGTGCCAGCAGCTCACAGCCTAAACAAGAGACCCAGTACTTC
>.|TRBJ2-5|TRBV12-3/TRBV12-4|TRBD1
CACRQGARETQYF
TGTGCCTGCCGGCAGGGGGCTCGAGAGACCCAGTACTTC
>.|TRBJ1-5|TRBV19|.
CASSTGNQPQHF
TGTGCCAGTAGTACAGGGAATCAGCCCCAGCATTTT
>once|TRBJ2-7|TRBV25-1|TRBD1
CASSEPGTATYEQYF
TGTGCCAGCAGTGAACCCGGGACAGCCACCTACGAGCAGTACTTC
>.|TRBJ2-1|TRBV5-5|TRBD1
CASSVRTGDGQFF
TGTGCCAGCAGCGTACGGACAGGGGACGGGCAGTTCTTC
>.|TRBJ2-7|TRBV9|TRBD2
CASSVDTSGVHEQYF
TGTGCCAGCAGCGTAGACACTAGCGGGGTTCACGAGCAGTACTTC
>.|TRBJ1-6|TRBV27|.
CASKLEGNSPLHF
TGTGCCAGCAAGTTGGAGGGTAATTCACCCCTCCACTTT
>.|TRBJ1-2|TRBV20-1|.
CSASKGVDYGYTF
TGCAGTGCTAGTAAGGGGGTAGACTATGGCTACACCTTC
>.|TRBJ1-1|TRBV15|TRBD1
CATSRGGTGGGEAFF
TGTGCCACCAGCAGAGGCGGGACAGGGGGCGGTGAAGCTTTCTTT
>.|TRBJ2-1|TRBV12-3/TRBV12-4|.
CASSPPQPNEQFF
TGTGCCAGCAGCCCCCCACAACCGAATGAGCAGTTCTTC
>.|TRBJ2-5|TRBV5-6|TRBD2
CASSYERGGVETQYF
TGTGCCAGCAGCTATGAGCGGGGGGGCGTTGAGACCCAGTACTTC